This is a list of T cell receptor beta chains from one sample in a study of shared clonotypes between healthy human individuals. Sequenced by immunoSEQ multiplex PCR; TCRdb stores in-frame clones only, minus some. Counted here are about 1.1 million clones, around three quarters occurring once; the ten biggest clones make up approximately 0.9%. The source material was memory CD4+ T cells from PBMCs. The receptors shown here come from a man younger than 30 in good health. Some clones in this sample may be carry-over from other donors' samples. Each CDR3 is given with its conserved first and last residue. A D gene is named only where the DNA matches it firmly.

j_call d_call v_call cdr3_aa
TRBJ2-7 TRBD2 TRBV4-3 CASSQEIGRGTSGTGRNEQYF
TRBJ1-1 NA TRBV28 CASRSGTEAFF
TRBJ2-2 NA TRBV28 CASSLSPGRMGYRELFF
TRBJ1-2 NA TRBV10-1 CASSEYLPGNYGYTF
TRBJ2-3 NA TRBV7-7 CASSIVASDTQYF
TRBJ2-1 TRBD1 TRBV6-5 CASKRGPVYNEQFF
TRBJ2-1 TRBD2 TRBV9 CASSFGRSYNEQFF
NA NA TRBV5-6 CASSQPSLETQYF
TRBJ1-5 TRBD1 TRBV19 CASSADRVQPQHF
TRBJ2-1 NA TRBV18 CASSPAGGNEQFF
TRBJ2-7 TRBD1 TRBV6-5 CASSYGTPGGSYEQYF